The source of this T cell receptor (beta chain) is a study of T cells in tuberculosis. At the level of the study: The T cells targeted glucose monomycolate, a mycobacterial lipid, via CD1B. A South African cohort included IGRA-negative adolescents, latently infected IGRA-positive adolescents and adults with active tuberculosis. Within 7 days of starting treatment, or before, PBMC were stored.

The CDR3 contains 15 residues. V lost 5 bases and J lost 1, with 12 bases in between. Germline loops: CDR1 SGHAT, CDR2 FQNNGV. A word on this clone: Its antigen is unknown.

Profiling relied on immunoSEQ multiplex PCR, and the TCRdb table lists in-frame clones only, not all of them. Of about 34,000 clones listed, 80% to 95% were seen once; the top ten hold approximately 10%. Study outcomes and limitations: Active tuberculosis TCR-alpha repertoires lay closer to GMM-specific TCRs than IGRA-negative controls, suggesting clonal expansion.

Noted time point: new active TB diagnosis, blood taken before or within 7 days of starting treatment. This rearrangement joins TRBV11-2 to TRBJ1-5, with D maybe TRBD1 (5 bases). Sequenced here: PBMCs, sampled at tuberculosis diagnosis. The receptor's source is an adult with tuberculosis. DNA for the CDR3: TGTGCCAGCAGCCCCCGGGGGGACAGCAATCAGCCCCAGCATTTT. Its translation: CASSPRGDSNQPQHF. Together with reference TRBV11-2 and TRBJ1-5, the CDR3 gives the full variable domain: EAGVAQSPRYKIIEKRQSVAFWCNPISGHATLYWYQQILGQGPKLLIQFQNNGVVDDSQLPKDRFSAERLKGVDSTLKIQPAKLEDSAVYLCASSPRGDSNQPQHFGDGTRLSIL.